Given below is one T cell receptor (beta chain) in context. Antigen: not known. The data were obtained in a study of T-cell reconstitution after alpha-beta-depleted transplantation in children. Broader study findings: Two months or so post-transplant, alpha-beta T cells reportedly derived from several hundred expanded graft clones.

Preparation of the TCRbeta library was carried out with unique molecular identifiers. MiXCR was run by TCRdb on the PCR reads, yielding one entry per CDR3 protein. The sample carries under 250,000 distinct CDR3 sequences, around 25% recorded once. The source of this sequence is a female patient between 2 and 10 years old who had a stem cell transplant for congenital amegakaryocytic thrombocytopenia, so the T cells may come from the graft donor. Sequencing was performed on PBMCs, mostly from graft donor cells, taken 360 days after TCRalphabeta/CD19-depleted stem cell transplant.

The CDR3 spells CASSLGGRELPGDEQFF. CDR3 coding DNA: TGTGCCAGCAGCTTGGGGGGGCGGGAGTTACCAGGGGATGAGCAGTTCTTC. V is TRBV5-4 and J is TRBJ2-1, with TRBD2 as a possible D gene (7 bases). Germline V gene sequence: CDR1 SGHNT, CDR2 YYREEE (reference sequence). The CDR3 contains 17 residues. Trimming stripped 0 bases from V and 8 bases from J, with 21 bases between.